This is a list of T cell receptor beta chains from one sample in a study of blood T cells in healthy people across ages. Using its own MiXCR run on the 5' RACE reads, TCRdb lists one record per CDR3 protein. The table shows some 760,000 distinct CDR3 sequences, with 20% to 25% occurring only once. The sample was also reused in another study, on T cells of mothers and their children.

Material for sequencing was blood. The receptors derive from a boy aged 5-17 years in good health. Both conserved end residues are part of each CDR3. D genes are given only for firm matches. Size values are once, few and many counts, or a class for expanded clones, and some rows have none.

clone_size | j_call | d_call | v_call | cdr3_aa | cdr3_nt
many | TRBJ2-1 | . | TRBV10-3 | CAIRFSDIYNEQFF | TGTGCCATCAGGTTCTCAGACATCTACAATGAGCAGTTCTTC
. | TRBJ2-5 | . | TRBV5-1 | CASSSNSVQETQYF | TGCGCCAGCAGCTCGAATAGCGTCCAAGAGACCCAGTACTTC
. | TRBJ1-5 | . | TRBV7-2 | CASSLKDGNSNQPQHF | TGTGCCAGCAGCTTAAAAGACGGAAATAGCAATCAGCCCCAGCATTTT
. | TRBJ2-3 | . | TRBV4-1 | CASSQDFGRGTDTQYF | TGCGCCAGCAGCCAAGATTTTGGGAGAGGTACAGATACGCAGTATTTT
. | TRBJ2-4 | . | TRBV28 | CASSFGVSLAVAKNIQYF | TGTGCCAGCAGTTTTGGGGTCTCGCTGGCAGTAGCCAAAAACATTCAGTACTTC
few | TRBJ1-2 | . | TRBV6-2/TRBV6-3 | CASSYGGANYGYTF | TGTGCCAGCAGTTACGGGGGTGCTAACTATGGCTACACCTTC
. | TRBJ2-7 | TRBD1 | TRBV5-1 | CASSLLPGQGQGEQYF | TGCGCCAGCAGCTTACTTCCGGGACAGGGCCAGGGGGAGCAGTACTTC
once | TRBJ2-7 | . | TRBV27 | CASSLSGANEQYF | TGTGCCAGCAGTTTATCGGGGGCGAACGAGCAGTACTTC
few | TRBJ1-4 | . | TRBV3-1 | CASSQWAPPNEKLFF | TGTGCCAGCAGCCAATGGGCTCCCCCCAATGAAAAACTGTTTTTT
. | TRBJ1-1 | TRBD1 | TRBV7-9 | CASSPADRGALEAFF | TGTGCCAGCAGCCCCGCGGACAGGGGCGCCCTTGAAGCTTTCTTT
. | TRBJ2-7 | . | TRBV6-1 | CASSGWEVAYEQYF | TGTGCCAGCAGTGGGTGGGAGGTGGCCTACGAGCAGTACTTC
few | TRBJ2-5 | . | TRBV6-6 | CASSYVTGAETQYF | TGTGCCAGCAGTTATGTGACGGGGGCCGAGACCCAGTACTTC
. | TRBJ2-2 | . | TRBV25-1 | CASSESHGELFF | TGTGCCAGCAGTGAGTCGCACGGGGAGCTGTTTTTT
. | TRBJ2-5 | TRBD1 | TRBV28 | CASSSPGTALEQYF | TGTGCCAGCAGTTCGCCCGGGACAGCCTTGGAGCAGTACTTC
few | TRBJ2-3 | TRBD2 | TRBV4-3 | CASSQERGGIDTQYF | TGCGCCAGCAGCCAAGAGCGGGGGGGCATAGATACGCAGTATTTT